These T cell receptor beta chains were read from a single sample in a study of tumor and adjacent non-tumor tissue in lung cancer. TCRdb redid the calling of the multiplex PCR reads with MiXCR, one entry per CDR3 protein. This sample has 35,000 to 55,000 distinct CDR3 sequences, with roughly 60% found just once. Source material: distant non-tumor lung tissue. Receptors were obtained from a man over 45 with non-small cell lung cancer. Both conserved end residues are trimmed from each CDR3. Size is stated for part of the rows, as once, few or many counts, or as a class when the clone is expanded.

ASSSGGTGGTNEKLF	15	TRBV5-4	NA
SAIGSLNTEAF	11	TRBV20-1	NA
ASSEGWGTASYEQY	14	TRBV2	once
STDYGGGNTGELF	13	TRBV29-1	NA
ASSLAPTGVYEQY	13	TRBV11-1	few
SARRFGAAYNEQF	13	TRBV20-1	NA
SIGSGGVPGETQY	13	TRBV29-1	many
SASGTGRGGELF	12	TRBV20-1	NA
ASSSGTGSTYKQY	13	TRBV11-2	NA
SVILAGGQAKNIQY	14	TRBV29-1	once
SFGDSYEQY	9	TRBV29-1	many
ASSFFQDGAGELF	13	TRBV12-3/TRBV12-4	many
ARSSDKSGNTGELF	14	TRBV11-2	NA
SVGGTGQNIQN	11	TRBV29-1	once
ASSPGQGNYGYT	12	TRBV7-9	few
ASSLDPSRATNTGELF	16	TRBV7-8	few
ASSLGSLGPYEQY	13	TRBV7-9	NA
ASSVGGVETDTQY	13	TRBV12-3/TRBV12-4	NA
TSSLGAGRPSGNTIY	15	TRBV1	NA
ASSSRDRVGQLF	12	TRBV19	NA
ASIGFLIGMNTEAF	14	TRBV5-1	once
ASRIRGGSYEQY	12	TRBV11-2	NA
ASRQGRGLNTEAF	13	TRBV4-1	NA
AISAGGLNTEAF	12	TRBV6-6	few
ASSPLTGSKSPLH	13	TRBV7-8	NA
ASSYSTEKQSYERY	14	TRBV6-6	once
ASKFSNQPQH	10	TRBV12-3/TRBV12-4	many
AGSEGQYNQPQH	12	TRBV25-1	NA
ARSFGGVSVEAF	12	TRBV12-3/TRBV12-4	NA
ASSYSRSLGRSPYNEQF	17	TRBV6-5	NA
ASLDRENEKLF	11	TRBV4-2	many
SARNTGRTAGELF	13	TRBV20-1	NA
ASSTAARGYT	10	TRBV28	few
ASSPSGGVAGELS	13	TRBV11-2	NA